The rows below give T cell receptor beta chains drawn from one sample of a study of CD8 T cells in Susac syndrome. TCRdb re-analysed the immunoSEQ multiplex PCR reads in MiXCR, keeping a single row per CDR3 protein. The top ten hold around 0.45% of the sample, which has around 80,000 distinct CDR3 sequences, 93% seen once. Sequenced material: CD8+ T cells from PBMCs. The receptors come from a human donor with Susac syndrome. The CDR3 runs from the conserved cysteine through the conserved F or W. The order of the fields is clone size, J gene, D gene, V gene, CDR3 protein, CDR3 DNA. The D gene is left open where the match is weak. Some rows mark clone size as missing; the rest say once, few, many or name a class of expanded clone.

.	TRBJ1-1	.	TRBV3-1	CASRLGANTEAFF	TGTGCCAGCAGACTAGGCGCGAACACTGAAGCTTTCTTT
.	TRBJ1-6	.	TRBV6-6	CASSYSDSNSPLHF	TGTGCCAGCAGTTACTCGGACAGCAATTCACCCCTCCACTTT
.	TRBJ1-5	.	TRBV30	CAWNEGGNQPQHF	TGTGCCTGGAACGAAGGCGGCAATCAGCCCCAGCATTTT
.	TRBJ2-1	TRBD2	TRBV4-3	CASSQLLAGVYNEQFF	TGCGCCAGCAGCCAACTACTAGCGGGAGTCTACAATGAGCAGTTCTTC
few	TRBJ1-1	.	TRBV7-3	CASSLGAGNTEAFF	TGTGCCAGCAGCTTAGGGGCGGGGAACACTGAAGCTTTCTTT
.	TRBJ2-1	.	TRBV7-6	CASSLLGKYNEQFF	TGTGCCAGCAGCTTACTTGGCAAATACAATGAGCAGTTCTTC
.	TRBJ1-2	.	TRBV4-2	CASSQDRYSNYGYTF	TGTGCCAGCAGCCAAGATCGTTATAGTAACTATGGCTACACCTTC
.	TRBJ2-7	TRBD2	TRBV27	CASSFTQTSGGLYEQYF	TGTGCCAGCAGTTTCACTCAGACTAGCGGGGGGCTCTACGAGCAGTACTTC
.	TRBJ1-5	.	TRBV19	CASSRGPSLLNQPQHF	TGTGCCAGTAGTCGGGGGCCATCCCTACTCAATCAGCCCCAGCATTTT
.	TRBJ2-7	TRBD2	TRBV9	CASSPSGGTFYEQYF	TGTGCCAGCAGCCCCTCGGGGGGTACCTTCTACGAGCAGTACTTC
.	TRBJ2-3	.	TRBV7-9	CASSLYAGTDTQYF	TGTGCCAGCAGCTTATATGCAGGCACAGATACGCAGTATTTT
.	TRBJ2-7	.	TRBV11-2	CASSLGWDGTYEQYF	TGTGCCAGCAGCTTAGGCTGGGACGGAACCTACGAGCAGTACTTC
.	TRBJ2-1	TRBD2	TRBV9	CASSVGTSGAGEQFF	TGTGCCAGCAGCGTAGGCACTAGCGGGGCGGGTGAGCAGTTCTTC
.	TRBJ2-2	TRBD2	TRBV4-1	CASSALAGVNTGELFF	TGCGCCAGCAGTGCTTTAGCGGGAGTGAACACCGGGGAGCTGTTTTTT
.	TRBJ2-5	TRBD1	TRBV15	CATSTIRDSGQETQYF	TGTGCCACCAGCACGATCCGGGACAGCGGACAAGAGACCCAGTACTTC
.	TRBJ2-7	TRBD1	TRBV12-3/TRBV12-4	CASTPGQAFYEQYF	TGTGCCAGCACTCCGGGACAGGCGTTCTACGAGCAGTACTTC
.	TRBJ2-5	.	TRBV20-1	CSARAVGWETQYF	TGCAGTGCTAGAGCGGTAGGGTGGGAGACCCAGTACTTC
.	TRBJ2-3	TRBD1	TRBV5-6	CASSYGQGLSDTQYF	TGTGCCAGCAGCTACGGACAGGGCCTCTCAGATACGCAGTATTTT
.	TRBJ2-1	TRBD1	TRBV20-1	CSAGWTGAYNEQFF	TGCAGTGCTGGATGGACAGGAGCCTACAATGAGCAGTTCTTC
.	TRBJ1-5	.	TRBV27	CASKGSSNQPQHF	TGTGCCAGTAAGGGATCAAGCAATCAGCCCCAGCATTTT
.	TRBJ2-1	TRBD2	TRBV12-3/TRBV12-4	CASSSGGNEQFF	TGTGCCAGCAGTTCCGGGGGGAATGAGCAGTTCTTC
.	TRBJ2-3	TRBD1	TRBV23-1	CASSQSPRTGVLGDTQYF	TGCGCCAGCAGTCAATCCCCGCGGACAGGGGTTTTAGGAGATACGCAGTATTTT
.	TRBJ2-3	TRBD2	TRBV28	CASSPLAGSTDTQYF	TGTGCCAGCAGTCCCCTAGCGGGTAGCACAGATACGCAGTATTTT
.	TRBJ2-7	.	TRBV28	CASCYRVSTYEQYF	TGTGCCAGCTGCTACAGGGTCTCGACCTACGAGCAGTACTTC
.	TRBJ1-3	.	TRBV4-3	CASSQTSGTTFSGNTIYF	TGCGCCAGCAGCCAAACGTCCGGGACAACTTTCTCTGGAAACACCATATATTTT
.	TRBJ2-7	TRBD2	TRBV20-1	CSASRSDPTSGSYEQYF	TGCAGTGCTAGTAGGTCGGACCCGACTAGCGGGTCCTACGAGCAGTACTTC
.	TRBJ1-1	TRBD1	TRBV27	CASSLTGLSTEAFF	TGTGCCAGCAGTTTGACAGGGCTTAGCACTGAAGCTTTCTTT
few	TRBJ2-2	.	TRBV20-1	CSARDPRRDTGELFF	TGCAGTGCTAGAGATCCGCGCAGAGACACCGGGGAGCTGTTTTTT
.	TRBJ2-1	TRBD2	TRBV7-8	CASSSELAGRDNEQFF	TGTGCCAGCAGCTCCGAGCTAGCGGGCCGAGACAATGAGCAGTTCTTC
.	TRBJ2-3	.	TRBV6-1	CASRDESTDTQYF	TGTGCCTCCCGGGACGAGAGCACAGATACGCAGTATTTT